Below, 17 T cell receptor beta chains from the same sample are listed, as sequenced in a study of low-dose radiotherapy and immunotherapy resistance in tumors. Alpha- and beta-chain coverage of first-strand cDNA came from TRAV- and TRBV-specific primers. For amplifying TCRs, the PCR ran for about 22 cycles with Phusion, which was used together with a constant-region primer and the adapter on the V primers. From the reads, TCRdb called clonotypes with MiXCR, one entry per CDR3 protein. Found here are approximately 7,300 distinct CDR3 sequences, 84% of them singletons; the top ten hold roughly 6.2%. These receptors all stem from a human donor with advanced metastatic prostate, ovarian, gallbladder or colorectal cancer (not recorded which). This table probably holds off-target reads from a library built for another chain.

The V call is TRBV6-1, the J call TRBJ1-5; TRBD1 agrees at 7 bases. Germline V gene sequence: CDR1 MNHNS, CDR2 SASEGT. The V and J ends lost 0 bases and 0 bases, in that order; junction bases with no gene match: 5. The CDR3 is made up of 17 amino acids. The CDR3 region has the DNA TGTGCCAGCAGTGAAGCTGTCGCAGGGGGTAGCAATCAGCCCCAGCATTTT. Its translation is CASSEAVAGGSNQPQHF.

The chain has TRBV9 and TRBJ2-7; the D is unclear. Trimming removed 3 bases from V and 9 bases from J, with 7 bases in between. The CDR3 sequence is 10 residues long. The germline gives CDR1 SGDLS, CDR2 YYNGEE. The CDR3 DNA reads as TGTGCCAGCAGCGGCGACCGGCAGTACTTC. Protein sequence: CASSGDRQYF.

In DNA form, the CDR3 reads TGTGCCAACCCGGGACAGCTTAATGAAAAACTGTTTTTT. Its translation is CANPGQLNEKLFF. V gene TRBV6-4 combines with J gene TRBJ1-4; 7 bases line up with TRBD1. Unmatched junction bases numbered 6, after V lost 10 bases and J lost 4 bases. The CDR3 covers 13 residues. Germline CDR1 is MRHNA and CDR2 is SNTAGT.

V is TRBV5-5 and J is TRBJ2-7, with D hard to call. Germline values: CDR1 SGHKS, CDR2 YYEKEE (reference sequence). Trimming shortened V by 5 bases and J by 4 bases, and 16 bases separated the two germline ends. This CDR3 region has 14 residues. CDR3 DNA sequence: TGTGCCAGCAGTCTTGTTAGTAGAACGTACGAGCAGTACTTC. It codes for CASSLVSRTYEQYF.

V usage is TRBV30 and J usage is TRBJ1-4; a weak D match, TRBD1 (5 bases). The CDR3 is 14 residues long. Between the trimmed V and J ends, which lost 7 bases and 5 bases, there was a span of 17 bases. From germline, CDR1 is GTSNPN and CDR2 SVGIG (reference sequence). CDR3 sequence (DNA): TGTGCCTCCACAAAAAGACAGAAGAATGAAAAACTGTTTTTT. It translates to CASTKRQKNEKLFF.

The chain links TRBV7-2 to TRBJ2-2, with no clear D. V lost 2 bases and J 3 bases, leaving 7 bases between the germline ends. CDR1 is SGHTA, CDR2 FQGNSA, per germline. This CDR3 spans 14 amino acids. The CDR3 sequence: CASSLSGYTGELFF. Written as DNA, the CDR3 is TGTGCCAGCAGCTTATCAGGCTACACCGGGGAGCTGTTTTTT.

This clonotype was counted only a few times. The chain employs TRBV5-1 and TRBJ2-2, with D possibly being TRBD1 (5 bases). The CDR3 runs to 15 residues. Trimming left V 0 bases short and J 8 bases short, with 14 bases between. Germline lookup yields CDR1 SGHRS and CDR2 YFSETQ. The CDR3 bases are TGCGCCAGCAGCTTGGTCCGCAGGGATGAAGGGGAGCTGTTTTTT. This gives the protein CASSLVRRDEGELFF.

The rearrangement uses TRBV5-1 and TRBJ1-2; D remains unclear. V lost 3 bases and J lost 6, with 18 bases in between. The CDR3 extends over 15 amino acids. Germline CDR1 is SGHRS and CDR2 is YFSETQ. The CDR3 sequence is CASSSVREGVNGYTF. Here the CDR3 DNA reads TGCGCCAGCAGCTCCGTGCGGGAGGGCGTTAATGGCTACACCTTC. The whole variable domain, filled in from reference TRBV5-1 and TRBJ1-2, reads KAGVTQTPRYLIKTRGQQVTLSCSPISGHRSVSWYQQTPGQGLQFLFEYFSETQRNKGNFPGRFSGRQFSNSRSEMNVSTLELGDSALYLCASSSVREGVNGYTFGSGTRLTVV.

The gene calls are TRBV19 and TRBJ2-7; D not resolved. CDR3 length: 15 amino acids. Trimming stripped 4 bases from V and 0 bases from J, with 13 bases between. The V gene's germline CDR1 is LNHDA and CDR2 SQIVND (reference sequence). The CDR3 DNA sequence: TGTGCCAGTAGTAAGACCCGATGGAGCTCCTACGAGCAGTACTTC. Encoded protein: CASSKTRWSSYEQYF. Looking up the rest from reference TRBV19 and TRBJ2-7 gives the full variable domain: DGGITQSPKYLFRKEGQNVTLSCEQNLNHDAMYWYRQDPGQGLRLIYYSQIVNDFQKGDIAEGYSVSREKKESFPLTVTSAQKNPTAFYLCASSKTRWSSYEQYFGPGTRLTVT.

This clonotype is a singleton in its sample. The chain couples TRBV5-5 to TRBJ2-5; 9 positions agree with TRBD1. Losses at the gene ends were 0 bases for V and 4 bases for J; bases not matched to a gene: 4. The length of the CDR3 is 15 residues. Germline V CDR1 and CDR2: SGHKS, YYEKEE (reference sequence). The CDR3 sequence is CASSLEQGARETQYF. The DNA of the CDR3 is TGTGCCAGCAGCTTGGAACAGGGGGCCCGAGAGACCCAGTACTTC.

Details on this clonotype: The junction departs from the called germline gene at one end, perhaps through a read error. The J gene is TRBJ2-4, the V gene TRBV6-1; TRBD2 agrees at 8 bases. The germline CDR1 and CDR2 sequences are MNHNS and SASEGT. The CDR3 spans 11 residues. CDR3 residues: CASSEAERGLF. Here the CDR3 DNA reads TGTGCCAGCAGTGAAGCAGAGCGGGGGCTCTTC.

This chain connects TRBV19 to TRBJ1-2, with D unclear. Trimming shortened V by 5 bases and J by 6 bases, and 22 bases separated the two germline ends. This CDR3 is built from 16 residues. Germline assignment: CDR1 LNHDA and CDR2 SQIVND (reference sequence). The CDR3 here is CASSPTTVGQSNGYTF. For the CDR3, the DNA is TGTGCCAGTAGTCCCACCACCGTCGGCCAAAGCAATGGCTACACCTTC. Together with reference TRBV19 and TRBJ1-2, the CDR3 gives the full variable domain: DGGITQSPKYLFRKEGQNVTLSCEQNLNHDAMYWYRQDPGQGLRLIYYSQIVNDFQKGDIAEGYSVSREKKESFPLTVTSAQKNPTAFYLCASSPTTVGQSNGYTFGSGTRLTVV.

The sample holds one count of this clonotype. The J gene is TRBJ2-7, the V gene TRBV12-3 or TRBV12-4; D is undetermined. Deletions cut 3 bases from V and 2 bases from J, with 8 bases between. The CDR3 spans 13 residues. CDR3: CASSFGLPYEQYF. DNA of the CDR3: TGTGCCAGCAGTTTCGGGCTGCCCTACGAGCAGTACTTC.

The chain carries TRBV11-2 and TRBJ2-5, with a tentative D call TRBD1 (5 bases). V lost 0 bases and J 1 base, leaving 9 bases between the germline ends. Germline CDR1 reads SGHAT; CDR2 reads FQNNGV. CDR3 length: 15 residues. The CDR3 spells CASSLDIRGQETQYF. The CDR3 nucleotides read TGTGCCAGCAGCTTAGATATAAGGGGCCAAGAGACCCAGTACTTC.

The chain links TRBV4-2 to TRBJ2-2; 10 nucleotides line up with TRBD2. CDR1 LGHNA and CDR2 YNFKEQ come from the germline V gene. CDR3 length: 16 amino acids. Trimming took 2 bases from V and 5 from J; bases not matched to a gene: 5. The CDR3 sequence is CASSQPLAGETGELFF. In nucleotides, the CDR3 is TGTGCCAGCAGCCAACCGCTAGCGGGGGAGACCGGGGAGCTGTTTTTT.

This chain uses TRBV25-1 with TRBJ2-5; D might be TRBD2 (7 bases). Germline CDR1 MGHDK, CDR2 SYGVNS. The CDR3 runs 12 residues. V lost 9 bases to trimming and J lost 5 bases, with 13 bases between them. CDR3 residues: CASGAGAETQYF. The CDR3 nucleotides are TGTGCCAGTGGGGCGGGGGCGGAGACCCAGTACTTC.

The chain combines TRBV20-1 with TRBJ1-1, with a weak D call TRBD1 (6 bases). This CDR3 spans 15 amino acids. With 3 bases removed from V and 8 bases from J, the gap between germline ends came to 22 bases. CDR1 and CDR2 (germline): DFQATT, SNEGSKA (reference sequence). The CDR3 nucleotides read TGCAGTGCTAGCATTATCAGGGGTCTCTCAAAAGAAGCTTTCTTT. This encodes CSASIIRGLSKEAFF.